The clone carrying this TCR beta chain was seen repeatedly, ten times or more. Antigen: not known. Using its own MiXCR run on the reads, TCRdb lists one record per CDR3 protein. The profile shows approximately 500,000 distinct CDR3 sequences, around 11% of them singletons. The data were taken from a study of T cell repertoires in cytomegalovirus infection. Background on the study: Indicated by public TCR beta signatures were CMV infection and matching HLA type. Whole-study results and caveats: Cumulative frequency (of public TCR beta family members) identified carriers of CMV plus the relevant HLA. HLA-C-restricted CMV-specific TCR beta clonotypes prevailed in the ex vivo response.

After removal of 7 bases from V and 7 bases from J, the junction contained 6 bases not matched to a gene. Germline values: CDR1 LNHDA, CDR2 SQIVND (reference sequence). The CDR3 contains 13 residues. The rearrangement links TRBV19 to TRBJ1-5; 8 nucleotides align to TRBD1. The sequence was collected from a human donor in good health (CMV status not recorded). Some clones in this sample may be carry-over from other donors' samples. The sample consisted of PBMCs. CDR3 nucleotides: TGTGCCAGTACTCCAGGGGGCGGCCAGCCCCAGCATTTT. Protein sequence: CASTPGGGQPQHF. Based on the CDR3 plus reference TRBV19 and TRBJ1-5, the full variable domain is DGGITQSPKYLFRKEGQNVTLSCEQNLNHDAMYWYRQDPGQGLRLIYYSQIVNDFQKGDIAEGYSVSREKKESFPLTVTSAQKNPTAFYLCASTPGGGQPQHFGDGTRLSIL.